The sequence of this TCR beta chain was determined in a study of siplizumab effects on memory and regulatory T cells. Only in-frame clones appear in the TCRdb table, and some are missing; sequencing was by immunoSEQ multiplex PCR. The sample has 90,000 to 120,000 clones; about 95% are singletons. Notes on the study in general: No naive or memory phenotype could be assigned to roughly 75-97% of proliferating clones. Naive T cells seemed more diverse than memory cells; they also seemed major alloresponse contributors.

Details on this clone: Its specificity is not known.

Per germline, CDR1 MDHEN and CDR2 SYDVKM. The V end was cut by 3 bases, the J end by 5 bases, with 11 bases between. The CDR3 is made up of 15 amino acids. The gene calls are TRBV28 and TRBJ1-6, with D maybe TRBD1 (5 bases). Sequenced material: Tregs sorted from blood. The TCR was taken from a human donor in good health. The CDR3 reads CASSFIRDDNSPLHF. CDR3 DNA: TGTGCCAGCAGTTTTATCAGGGACGATAATTCACCCCTCCACTTT. The entire variable domain, with the rest obtained from reference TRBV28 and TRBJ1-6, is as follows: DVKVTQSSRYLVKRTGEKVFLECVQDMDHENMFWYRQDPGLGLRLIYFSYDVKMKEKGDIPEGYSVSREKKERFSLILESASTNQTSMYLCASSFIRDDNSPLHFGNGTRLTVT.